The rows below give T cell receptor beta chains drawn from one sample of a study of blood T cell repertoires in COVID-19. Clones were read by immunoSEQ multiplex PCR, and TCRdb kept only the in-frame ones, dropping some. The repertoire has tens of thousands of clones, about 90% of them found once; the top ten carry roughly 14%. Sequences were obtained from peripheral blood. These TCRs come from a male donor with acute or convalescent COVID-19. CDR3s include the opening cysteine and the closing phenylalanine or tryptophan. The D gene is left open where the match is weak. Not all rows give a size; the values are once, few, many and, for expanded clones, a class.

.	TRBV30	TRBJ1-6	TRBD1	CAWNRGRNSPLHF	TGTGCCTGGAACAGGGGGCGGAATTCACCCCTCCACTTT
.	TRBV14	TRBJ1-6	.	CASSYRVVNSPLHF	TGTGCCAGCAGCTACAGGGTCGTGAATTCACCCCTCCACTTT
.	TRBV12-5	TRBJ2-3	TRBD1	CASGEGQADTDTQYF	TGTGCTAGTGGCGAGGGACAGGCAGACACAGATACGCAGTATTTT
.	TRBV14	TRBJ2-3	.	CASSQLAGRRTDTQYF	TGTGCCAGCAGCCAATTGGCAGGGAGGAGAACAGATACGCAGTATTTT
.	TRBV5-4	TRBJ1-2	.	CASSLGPASRSYGYTF	TGTGCCAGCAGCTTGGGACCGGCCTCAAGGAGCTATGGCTACACCTTC
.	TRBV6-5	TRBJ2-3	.	CASILSQGYAQYF	TGTGCCAGTATCCTTTCACAGGGATACGCGCAGTATTTT
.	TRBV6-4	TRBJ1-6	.	CASSDPGTPEETGHNSPLHF	TGTGCCAGCAGTGACCCTGGGACACCGGAAGAAACAGGGCATAATTCACCCCTCCACTTT
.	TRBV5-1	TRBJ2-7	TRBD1	CASSLSGQGLYEQYF	TGCGCCAGCAGCTTGTCGGGACAGGGACTCTACGAGCAGTACTTC
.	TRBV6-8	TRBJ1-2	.	CASSYSLPARGGYTF	TGTGCCAGCAGTTACTCGCTTCCGGCCCGAGGAGGCTACACCTTC
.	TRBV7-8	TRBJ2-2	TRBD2	CASRVGGTGELFF	TGTGCCAGCCGAGTGGGGGGGACCGGGGAGCTGTTTTTT
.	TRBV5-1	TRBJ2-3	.	CASKDITSTDTQYF	TGCGCCAGCAAGGACATTACTAGCACAGATACGCAGTATTTT
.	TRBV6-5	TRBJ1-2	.	CASRPAAVYGYTF	TGTGCCAGCAGACCTGCGGCGGTCTATGGCTACACCTTC
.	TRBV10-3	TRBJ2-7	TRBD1	CAIRGTVPYEQYF	TGTGCCATCAGGGGGACAGTCCCCTACGAGCAGTACTTC
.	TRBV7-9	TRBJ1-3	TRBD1	CASTSKGQGISGNTIYF	TGTGCCAGCACCTCTAAGGGACAGGGGATTTCTGGAAACACCATATATTTT
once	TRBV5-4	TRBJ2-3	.	CASSLAERGDTQYF	TGTGCCAGCAGCTTGGCGGAGAGGGGGGATACGCAGTATTTT
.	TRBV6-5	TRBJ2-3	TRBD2	CASSSLGLADTDTQYF	TGTGCCAGCAGTTCCCTAGGCCTAGCGGACACAGATACGCAGTATTTT
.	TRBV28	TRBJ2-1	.	CASSLNPNWNEQFF	TGTGCCAGCAGTTTAAACCCGAACTGGAATGAGCAGTTCTTC
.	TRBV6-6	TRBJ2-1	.	CASIFSGSGVEQFF	TGTGCCAGCATCTTTTCGGGATCCGGCGTTGAGCAGTTCTTC
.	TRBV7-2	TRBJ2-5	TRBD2	CASSPNRLAGAGQETQYF	TGTGCCAGCAGCCCGAACCGTCTAGCGGGGGCGGGCCAAGAGACCCAGTACTTC
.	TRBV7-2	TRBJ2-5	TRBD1	CASSQDRGPETQYF	TGTGCCAGCAGCCAGGACAGGGGGCCAGAGACCCAGTACTTC
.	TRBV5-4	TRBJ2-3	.	CASSRVPTGGTDTQYF	TGTGCCAGCAGTCGTGTCCCAACCGGGGGCACAGATACGCAGTATTTT
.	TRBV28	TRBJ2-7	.	CASTLRSSYEQYF	TGTGCCAGCACCCTCCGGAGCTCCTACGAGCAGTACTTC
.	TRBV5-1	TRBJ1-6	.	CASSLGQGNSPLHF	TGCGCCAGCAGCTTGGGGCAGGGGAATTCACCCCTCCACTTT
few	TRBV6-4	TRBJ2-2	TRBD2	CASSDASGSTGELFF	TGTGCCAGCAGTGACGCTAGCGGGTCCACCGGGGAGCTGTTTTTT
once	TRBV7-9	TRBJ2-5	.	CASSNPGQETQYF	TGTGCCAGCAGCAACCCAGGCCAAGAGACCCAGTACTTC
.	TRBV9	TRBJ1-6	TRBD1	CASSPPGQVNSPLHF	TGTGCCAGCAGCCCGCCGGGACAGGTGAATTCACCCCTCCACTTT
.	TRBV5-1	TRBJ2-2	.	CASRRDTGELFF	TGCGCCAGCAGGAGGGACACCGGGGAGCTGTTTTTT
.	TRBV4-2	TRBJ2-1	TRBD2	CASSQDSSRGGLDEQFF	TGTGCCAGCAGCCAAGATAGCTCGCGGGGGGGCCTCGATGAGCAGTTCTTC
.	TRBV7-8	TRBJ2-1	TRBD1	CASGPDRVGPNEQFF	TGTGCCAGCGGACCGGACAGGGTCGGTCCCAATGAGCAGTTCTTC
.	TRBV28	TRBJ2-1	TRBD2	CAGRKRGAYNEQFF	TGTGCCGGGCGAAAGCGGGGGGCTTACAATGAGCAGTTCTTC
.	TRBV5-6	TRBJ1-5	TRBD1	CASSWTGGEYQPQHF	TGTGCCAGCAGCTGGACAGGGGGAGAATATCAGCCCCAGCATTTT
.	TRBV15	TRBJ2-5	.	CATSRVAQETQYF	TGTGCCACCAGCAGAGTGGCCCAAGAGACCCAGTACTTC
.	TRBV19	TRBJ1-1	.	CASSTPLQNTEAFF	TGTGCCAGTAGTACGCCACTCCAGAACACTGAAGCTTTCTTT
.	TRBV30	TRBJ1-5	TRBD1	CAWSGTGGQQPQHF	TGTGCCTGGAGCGGGACAGGGGGCCAACAGCCCCAGCATTTT
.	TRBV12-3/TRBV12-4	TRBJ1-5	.	CASGVGGVQPQHF	TGTGCCAGTGGCGTTGGGGGCGTACAGCCCCAGCATTTT
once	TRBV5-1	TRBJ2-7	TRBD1	CASSLGQVGYEQYF	TGCGCCAGCAGCCTGGGACAGGTAGGCTACGAGCAGTACTTC
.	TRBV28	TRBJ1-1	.	CASSSAGGFPLEAFF	TGTGCCAGCAGTTCCGCGGGGGGGTTCCCTCTTGAAGCTTTCTTT
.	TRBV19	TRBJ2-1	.	CASSRMGGSSYNEQFF	TGTGCCAGTAGTCGGATGGGGGGTAGCTCCTACAATGAGCAGTTCTTC
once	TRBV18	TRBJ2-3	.	CASSPRQNTDTQYF	TGTGCCAGCTCACCTCGACAGAACACAGATACGCAGTATTTT
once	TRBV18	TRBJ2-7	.	CASSPTGTLYEQYF	TGTGCCAGCTCACCTACCGGGACACTGTACGAGCAGTACTTC
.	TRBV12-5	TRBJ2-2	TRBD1	CASGPDDRGYTGELFF	TGTGCTAGTGGTCCAGATGACAGGGGGTACACCGGGGAGCTGTTTTTT
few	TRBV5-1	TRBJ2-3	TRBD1	CASSTHPGQGGGDTQYF	TGCGCCAGCAGCACCCATCCGGGACAGGGGGGAGGAGATACGCAGTATTTT
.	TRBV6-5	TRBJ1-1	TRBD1	CASSFSHDQGAIAFF	TGTGCCAGCAGTTTCTCACACGATCAGGGGGCGATAGCTTTCTTT
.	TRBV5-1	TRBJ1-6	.	CASSLDRGGNSPLHF	TGCGCCAGCAGCTTGGATAGGGGTGGCAATTCACCCCTCCACTTT
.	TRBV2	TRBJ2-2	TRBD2	CASRALAGGPNTGELFF	TGTGCCAGCAGAGCACTAGCGGGGGGTCCTAACACCGGGGAGCTGTTTTTT
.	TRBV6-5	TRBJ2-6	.	CASSYEVGSGANVLTF	TGTGCCAGCAGTTACGAGGTCGGCTCTGGGGCCAACGTCCTGACTTTC
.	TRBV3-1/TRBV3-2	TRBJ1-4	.	CASSRTGGVDEKLFF	TGTGCCAGCAGCCGGACGGGGGGCGTGGATGAAAAACTGTTTTTT
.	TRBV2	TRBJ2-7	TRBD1	CASSEAPGQGYEQYF	TGTGCCAGCAGTGAAGCCCCGGGACAGGGGTACGAGCAGTACTTC
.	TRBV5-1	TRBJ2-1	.	CASSDGSPRGEQFF	TGCGCCAGCAGCGATGGGAGTCCGCGGGGTGAGCAGTTCTTC
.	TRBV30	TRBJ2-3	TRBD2	CAWGLATDTQYF	TGTGCCTGGGGACTAGCGACAGATACGCAGTATTTT